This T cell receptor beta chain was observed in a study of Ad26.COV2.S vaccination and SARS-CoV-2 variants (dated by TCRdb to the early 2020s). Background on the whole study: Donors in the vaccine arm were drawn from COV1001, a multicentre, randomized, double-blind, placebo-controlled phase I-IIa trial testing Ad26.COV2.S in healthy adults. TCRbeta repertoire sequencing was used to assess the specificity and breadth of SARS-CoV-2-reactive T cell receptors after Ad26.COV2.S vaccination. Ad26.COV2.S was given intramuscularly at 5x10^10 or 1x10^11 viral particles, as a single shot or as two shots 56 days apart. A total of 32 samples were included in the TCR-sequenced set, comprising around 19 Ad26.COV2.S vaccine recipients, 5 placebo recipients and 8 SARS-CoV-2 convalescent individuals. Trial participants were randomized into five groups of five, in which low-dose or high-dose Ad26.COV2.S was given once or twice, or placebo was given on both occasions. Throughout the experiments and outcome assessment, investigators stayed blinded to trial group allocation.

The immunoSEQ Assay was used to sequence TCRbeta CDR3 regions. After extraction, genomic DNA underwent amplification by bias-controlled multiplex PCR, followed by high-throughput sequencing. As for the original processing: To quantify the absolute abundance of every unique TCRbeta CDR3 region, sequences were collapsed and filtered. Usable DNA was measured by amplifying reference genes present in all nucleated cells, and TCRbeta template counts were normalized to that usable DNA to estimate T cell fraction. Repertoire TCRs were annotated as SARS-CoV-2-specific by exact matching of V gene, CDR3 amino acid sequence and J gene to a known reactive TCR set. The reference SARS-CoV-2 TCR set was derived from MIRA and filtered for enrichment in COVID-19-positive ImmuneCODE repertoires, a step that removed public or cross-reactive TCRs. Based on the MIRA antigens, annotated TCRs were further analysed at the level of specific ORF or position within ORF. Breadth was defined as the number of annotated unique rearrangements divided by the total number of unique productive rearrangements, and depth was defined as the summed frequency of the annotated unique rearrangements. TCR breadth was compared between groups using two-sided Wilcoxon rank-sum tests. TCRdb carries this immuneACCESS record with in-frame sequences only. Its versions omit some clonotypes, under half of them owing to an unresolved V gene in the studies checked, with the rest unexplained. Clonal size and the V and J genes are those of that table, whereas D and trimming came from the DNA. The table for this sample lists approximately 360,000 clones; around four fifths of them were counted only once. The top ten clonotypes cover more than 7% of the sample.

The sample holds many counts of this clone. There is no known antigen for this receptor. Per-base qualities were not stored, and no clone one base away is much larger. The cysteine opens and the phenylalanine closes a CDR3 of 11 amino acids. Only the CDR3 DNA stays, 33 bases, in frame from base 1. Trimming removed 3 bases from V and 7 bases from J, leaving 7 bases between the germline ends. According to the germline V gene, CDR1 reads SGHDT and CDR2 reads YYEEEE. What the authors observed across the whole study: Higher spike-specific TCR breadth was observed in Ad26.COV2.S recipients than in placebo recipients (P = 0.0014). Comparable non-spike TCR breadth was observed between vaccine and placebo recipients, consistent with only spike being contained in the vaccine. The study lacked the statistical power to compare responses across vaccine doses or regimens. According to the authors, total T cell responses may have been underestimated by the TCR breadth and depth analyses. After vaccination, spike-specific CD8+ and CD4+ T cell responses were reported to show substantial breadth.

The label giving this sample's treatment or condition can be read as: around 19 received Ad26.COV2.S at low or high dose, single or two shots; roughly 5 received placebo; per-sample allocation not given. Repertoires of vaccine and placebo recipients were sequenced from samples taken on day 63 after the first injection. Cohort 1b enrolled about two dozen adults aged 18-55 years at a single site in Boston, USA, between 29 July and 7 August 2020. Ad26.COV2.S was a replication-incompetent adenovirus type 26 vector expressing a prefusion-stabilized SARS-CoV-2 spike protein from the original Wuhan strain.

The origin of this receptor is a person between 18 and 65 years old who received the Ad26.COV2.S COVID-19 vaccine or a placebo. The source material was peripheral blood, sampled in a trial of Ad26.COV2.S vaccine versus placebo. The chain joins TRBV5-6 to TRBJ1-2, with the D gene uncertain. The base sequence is TGTGCCAGCAGCTCAGATGGTGGCTACACCTTC. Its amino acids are CASSSDGGYTF.